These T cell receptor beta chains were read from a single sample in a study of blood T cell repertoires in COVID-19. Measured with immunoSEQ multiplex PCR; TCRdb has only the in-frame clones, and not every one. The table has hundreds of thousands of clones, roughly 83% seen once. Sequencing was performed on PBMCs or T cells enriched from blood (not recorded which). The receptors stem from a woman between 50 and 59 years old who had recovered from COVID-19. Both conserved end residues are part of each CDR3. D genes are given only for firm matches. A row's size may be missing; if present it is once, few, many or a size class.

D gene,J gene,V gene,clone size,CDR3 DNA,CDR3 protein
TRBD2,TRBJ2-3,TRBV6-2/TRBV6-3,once,TGTGCCAGCACCCCGACTAGCGGGGGGGCAGATACGCAGTATTTT,CASTPTSGGADTQYF
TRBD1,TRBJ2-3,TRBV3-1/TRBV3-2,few,TGTGCCAGCAGCCGACCGGGACAGGGACCAGATACGCAGTATTTT,CASSRPGQGPDTQYF
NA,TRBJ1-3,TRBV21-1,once,TGTGCCAGCAGCAACCCGGGATCTAGGCCTACCTCTGGAAACACCATATATTTT,CASSNPGSRPTSGNTIYF
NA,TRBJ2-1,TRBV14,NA,TGTGCCAGCAGCGCAAGGACAGCTGACAATGAGCAGTTCTTC,CASSARTADNEQFF
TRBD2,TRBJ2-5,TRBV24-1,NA,TGTGCCACCAGTGCTCTCTTCGGGACTAGCGCTCCCGGGGAGACCCAGTACTTC,CATSALFGTSAPGETQYF
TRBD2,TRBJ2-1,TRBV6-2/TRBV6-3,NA,TGTGCCAGCAGTTTGTGGCGGGAGTTCAAGGATGAGCAGTTCTTC,CASSLWREFKDEQFF
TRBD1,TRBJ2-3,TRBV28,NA,TGTGCCAGCAGTGGACAGGGGGCTTTGGTAGATACGCAGTATTTT,CASSGQGALVDTQYF
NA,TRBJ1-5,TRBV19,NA,TGTGCCAGTAACCAATTGGCCAAAGTACAGCCCCAGCATTTT,CASNQLAKVQPQHF
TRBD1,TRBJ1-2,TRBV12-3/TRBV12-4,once,TGTGCCAGCAGCCGGGACAGGCCCTATGGCTACACCTTC,CASSRDRPYGYTF
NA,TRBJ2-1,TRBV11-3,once,TGTGCCAGCAGCTCCACAGGGAGCTCCTACAATGAGCAGTTCTTC,CASSSTGSSYNEQFF
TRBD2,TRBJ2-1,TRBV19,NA,TGTGCCAGCAGCCCCCGGCGGGCTAGCGGACGATTCTTC,CASSPRRASGRFF
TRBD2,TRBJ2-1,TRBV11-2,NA,TGTGCCAGCAGCTTAGATTCCGCGGGACTAGCGGGGGAGTTCTTC,CASSLDSAGLAGEFF
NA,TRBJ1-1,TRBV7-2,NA,TGTGCCAGCAGCTTAGGTCCAGAAATGAACACTGAAGCTTTCTTT,CASSLGPEMNTEAFF
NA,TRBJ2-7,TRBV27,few,TGTGCCAGCAGTTTAATTGGGGCAGGGGTGTACGAGCAGTACTTC,CASSLIGAGVYEQYF
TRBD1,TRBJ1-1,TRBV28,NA,TGTGCCAGCAGTTTATCTACAGGGGGCTTTGAAGCTTTCTTT,CASSLSTGGFEAFF
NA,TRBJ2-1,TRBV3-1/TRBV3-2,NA,TGTGCCAGCAGCCAAGATCGGGCTAGCATTCAGTTCTTC,CASSQDRASIQFF
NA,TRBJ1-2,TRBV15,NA,TGTGCCACCAGCAGAGATCGGGTGGGGGCTCTAAATGGCTACACCTTC,CATSRDRVGALNGYTF
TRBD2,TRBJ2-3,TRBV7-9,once,TGTGCCAGCAGCTTAACTAGCGTGGCAGATACGCAGTATTTT,CASSLTSVADTQYF
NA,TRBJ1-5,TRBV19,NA,TGTGCCAGTAGTGGAGGAGGTACGGGCAATCAGCCCCAGCATTTT,CASSGGGTGNQPQHF
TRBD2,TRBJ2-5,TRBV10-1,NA,TGCGCCAGCAGTGACGGACTAGCGGGGACGGAGACCCAGTACTTC,CASSDGLAGTETQYF
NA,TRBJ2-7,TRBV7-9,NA,TGTGCCAGCAGCTTAGCTCCAGGGTTGGACGAGCAGTACTTC,CASSLAPGLDEQYF